The present T cell receptor beta chain was sequenced within a study of tumor-infiltrating lymphocytes in primary liver carcinoma. Findings and caveats of the study: Tumor tissue displayed a significantly greater top-250-clone fraction than blood (p = 0.039).

Priming with a constant-region primer yielded TCR beta cDNA from 400 to 500 ng total RNA. Slightly modified ARM-PCR with three nested multiplex PCR rounds yielded TCR beta libraries. TCRdb re-derived calls from the multiplex PCR reads in MiXCR, one entry per CDR3 protein. The sample includes about 190,000 distinct CDR3 sequences, 85% of them seen just once. Co-extracting RNA and DNA was done with 20-30 mg of unsorted bulk tissue as input. This clonotype has only one observation. The antigen remains unidentified. At one boundary the junction diverges from the germline segment, which might be a read error. This receptor was identified in a middle-aged man with primary liver carcinoma and hepatitis B virus infection. Sequenced: tumor tissue from primary liver carcinoma.

The CDR3, as DNA: TGTGCCAGCAGCACAGACCCGGACGCCGGGGAGCCGTTTTTT. Its translation is CASSTDPDAGEPFF. This chain uses TRBV11-2 with TRBJ2-2, with D tentatively TRBD2 (5 bases). The CDR3 consists of 14 residues. CDR1 is SGHAT, CDR2 FQNNGV, per germline. Supplemented by reference TRBV11-2 and TRBJ2-2, the full variable domain reads EAGVAQSPRYKIIEKRQSVAFWCNPISGHATLYWYQQILGQGPKLLIQFQNNGVVDDSQLPKDRFSAERLKGVDSTLKIQPAKLEDSAVYLCASSTDPDAGEPFFGEGSRLTVL.